Following are 31 T cell receptor beta chains from one sample sequenced in a study of CXCR3 chemokines and chemotherapy response in bladder cancer. TCRdb reprocessed the PCR reads via MiXCR and lists one record per CDR3 protein. The data show about 5,000 distinct CDR3 sequences, under 15% seen once. Sample acquisition took place from a patient whose treatment included neoadjuvant chemotherapy. The receptors were gathered from a human donor with bladder cancer that responded to neoadjuvant chemotherapy.

The sample holds many counts of this clonotype. The chain joins TRBV15 to TRBJ2-3; 10 bases are shared with TRBD2. The CDR3 totals 19 residues. Per the germline V gene, CDR1 is LNHNV and CDR2 is YYDKDF (reference sequence). V lost 0 bases, J lost 4 bases, and 13 bases stayed unmatched. CDR3 sequence reads: CATSRDHGRLAGAADTQYF. Written as DNA, the CDR3 is TGTGCCACCAGCAGAGATCATGGGAGGCTAGCGGGAGCGGCAGATACGCAGTATTTT.

Worth noting for this clonotype: This is likely an artifact of a read error, given a far larger clone one base away. The CDR3 DNA follows: TGTGCCAGCAGCGGCTGGACAGGGATGGACCAAGAGACCCTGTACTTC. Protein: CASSGWTGMDQETLYF. This chain connects TRBV11-1 to TRBJ2-5, with TRBD1 matching 8 bases. The CDR3 is 16 amino acids. Germline V gene data show CDR1 as SGHAT and CDR2 as FQDESV (reference sequence).

This clonotype was seen ten or more times. The V and J genes are TRBV30 and TRBJ1-2; TRBD1 might be the D (6 bases). With 2 bases removed from V and 6 bases from J, the gap between germline ends came to 16 bases. From germline, CDR1 is GTSNPN and CDR2 SVGIG (reference sequence). This CDR3 has 14 amino acids. As DNA, the CDR3 is TGTGCCTGGAGTCATGGGGGGGCCCCTAATGGCTACACCTTC. Residues: CAWSHGGAPNGYTF.

In this sample, this clonotype is medium-sized. CDR3 protein: CASSRTSGSYEQFF. The CDR3 DNA reads TGTGCCAGCTCAAGGACTAGCGGGAGTTATGAGCAGTTCTTC. The rearrangement uses TRBV18 and TRBJ2-1, with 13 bases matching TRBD2. The CDR3 spans 14 residues. CDR1 and CDR2 (germline): KGHSH, LQKENI. V dropped 5 bases and J dropped 8; count of bases not matched to a gene: 3.

This clonotype is labeled medium-sized. The chain carries TRBV19 and TRBJ1-6; no reliable D call. With 6 bases removed from V and 10 bases from J, the gap between germline ends came to 13 bases. The CDR3 is 13 amino acids. The germline V gene has CDR1 LNHDA and CDR2 SQIVND (reference sequence). CDR3: CASSDLSGSPLHF. The CDR3 region has the DNA TGTGCCAGTAGCGACCTTTCAGGCTCACCCCTCCACTTT.

Details on this clonotype: It is likely a read error: a sequence one base away is far more abundant. This CDR3 is CASSETLAGNEQFF. CDR3 DNA sequence: TGTGCCAGCAGTGAGACCTTGGCCGGGAACGAGCAGTTCTTC. The chain is built from TRBV6-5 and TRBJ2-1, with D possibly being TRBD2 (5 bases). The CDR3 runs to 14 residues. Trimming took 5 bases from V and 10 from J, leaving 18 bases between them. Per germline, CDR1 MNHEY and CDR2 SVGAGI.

The CDR3 DNA reads as TGTGCCAGTAGTAAACGGACAGGGGGGTACACTGAAGCTTTCTTT. The encoded protein is CASSKRTGGYTEAFF. The chain combines TRBV19 with TRBJ1-1; 10 nucleotides match TRBD1. CDR3 length: 15 amino acids. V trimming: 4 bases; J trimming: 3 bases; junction bases outside the gene matches: 5. Germline CDR1 and CDR2: LNHDA and SQIVND (reference sequence).

This clonotype has ten or more counts. The chain combines TRBV15 with TRBJ1-4, with TRBD1 matching over 7 bases. This CDR3 is built from 14 residues. V dropped 5 bases and J dropped 11; count of bases not matched to a gene: 11. Germline V gene sequence: CDR1 LNHNV, CDR2 YYDKDF (reference sequence). This CDR3 is CATSDQTGAGKLFF. The CDR3 DNA reads as TGTGCCACCAGCGACCAAACAGGGGCGGGGAAACTGTTTTTT.

This clonotype occurred many times. The chain has TRBV19 and TRBJ1-5; D gene uncertain. CDR1 LNHDA and CDR2 SQIVND come from the germline V gene (reference sequence). The CDR3 length is 12 residues. V lost 6 bases to trimming and J lost 3 bases, with 6 bases between them. CDR3: CASRGFNQPQHF. DNA for the CDR3: TGTGCCAGTAGAGGTTTCAATCAGCCCCAGCATTTT.

This clonotype was counted many times. The chain has TRBV11-1 and TRBJ2-5; D possibly uses TRBD1 or TRBD2 (5 bases each). Germline lookup yields CDR1 SGHAT and CDR2 FQDESV (reference sequence). There are 12 residues in the CDR3. With 3 bases removed from V and 4 bases from J, the gap between germline ends came to 6 bases. The CDR3 DNA reads as TGTGCCAGCAGCTTTGGGGGAGAGACCCAGTACTTC. It specifies CASSFGGETQYF.

V and J are TRBV20-1 and TRBJ2-7; TRBD1 matches 10 bases. V shed 8 bases, J shed 4 bases, and the junction held 11 bases outside the gene matches. Germline CDR1 reads DFQATT; CDR2 reads SNEGSKA (reference sequence). The CDR3 covers 14 residues. The CDR3 spells CSTQNRDRGYEQYF. CDR3 DNA: TGCAGTACCCAAAACCGGGACAGGGGTTACGAGCAGTACTTC.

In its sample, this clonotype was seen many times. CDR3 sequence: CASSQNEQFF. DNA of the CDR3: TGTGCCAGCAGCCAGAATGAGCAGTTCTTC. The chain uses TRBV7-9 and TRBJ2-1; unclear D gene. Between the trimmed V and J ends, which lost 5 bases and 7 bases, there was a span of 3 bases. This CDR3 spans 10 amino acids. The germline V gene has CDR1 SEHNR and CDR2 FQNEAQ (reference sequence). Drawing the rest from reference TRBV7-9 and TRBJ2-1, the complete variable domain is DTGVSQNPRHKITKRGQNVTFRCDPISEHNRLYWYRQTLGQGPEFLTYFQNEAQLEKSRLLSDRFSAERPKGSFSTLEIQRTEQGDSAMYLCASSQNEQFFGPGTRLTVL.

The CDR3 loop is CASSFRGTETQYF. The CDR3 region has the DNA TGTGCCAGCAGTTTTAGGGGTACGGAGACCCAGTACTTC. The chain combines TRBV12-3 or TRBV12-4 with TRBJ2-5; the D gene is possibly TRBD1 (5 bases). This CDR3 comprises 13 residues. Between the trimmed V and J ends, which lost 3 bases and 5 bases, there was a span of 10 bases.

This clonotype is medium-sized by share. The chain uses TRBV30 and TRBJ1-4; D might be TRBD1 (5 bases). The CDR3 is made up of 15 amino acids. V dropped 6 bases and J dropped 6 bases, with 20 bases sitting between them. Germline V CDR1 and CDR2: GTSNPN, SVGIG (reference sequence). The CDR3 reads CACTRRDPRDEKLFF. In DNA form, the CDR3 reads TGTGCCTGCACCCGGCGGGACCCACGAGATGAAAAACTGTTTTTT.

This clonotype rates as medium-sized. This sequence joins TRBV19 and TRBJ2-2; 12 bases are a match to TRBD2. V was pared by 4 bases and J by 4 bases, with 7 bases of the junction left unmatched. Germline V CDR1 and CDR2: LNHDA, SQIVND (reference sequence). The CDR3 has 17 amino acids. DNA for the CDR3: TGTGCCAGTAGTACCACTAGCGGGAGGTTGGGCACCGGGGAGCTGTTTTTT. It translates to CASSTTSGRLGTGELFF.

This clonotype was observed at least ten times. The chain has TRBV18 and TRBJ2-7; the D call may be TRBD1 or TRBD2 (5 bases each). V lost 4 bases and J lost 5, with 15 bases in between. The germline gives CDR1 KGHSH, CDR2 LQKENI. The CDR3 totals 14 residues. The CDR3 bases are TGTGCCAGCTCACGGCAGGGACCGTACGACGAGCAGTACTTC. It specifies CASSRQGPYDEQYF. Full variable domain (outside the CDR3, taken from reference TRBV18 and TRBJ2-7): NAGVMQNPRHLVRRRGQEARLRCSPMKGHSHVYWYRQLPEEGLKFMVYLQKENIIDESGMPKERFSAEFPKEGPSILRIQQVVRGDSAAYFCASSRQGPYDEQYFGPGTRLTVT.

Sample share makes this clonotype medium-sized. J is TRBJ2-6 and V is TRBV18, with D perhaps TRBD2 (5 bases). V was shortened by 4 bases and J by 0 bases, with 7 bases between the two germline ends. Germline V CDR1 and CDR2: KGHSH, LQKENI. The CDR3 loop spans 15 amino acids. The CDR3 spells CASSLGDSGANVLTF. CDR3 DNA: TGTGCCAGCTCACTCGGGGACTCTGGGGCCAACGTCCTGACTTTC.

The table lists this clonotype with many counts. The chain employs TRBV5-6 and TRBJ2-1, with 7 positions matching TRBD2. CDR1 is SGHDT and CDR2 is YYEEEE in the germline V gene. The CDR3 runs 15 residues. Germline trimming cut 1 base from V and 3 bases from J; bases unmatched to any gene: 4. CDR3 loop: CASSLYGRNYNEQFF. The CDR3 DNA reads as TGTGCCAGCAGCTTGTACGGGAGGAACTACAATGAGCAGTTCTTC.

In this sample, this clonotype is medium-sized. The chain combines TRBV29-1 with TRBJ2-1; 8 bases are shared with TRBD2. Trimming at V came to 4 bases and at J to 5 bases, leaving 7 bases not matched to a gene. The CDR3 totals 14 residues. Germline lookup yields CDR1 SQVTM and CDR2 ANQGSEA. The CDR3 nucleotides read TGCAGCGTTGCACCAGCGGGAGAAGACAATGAGCAGTTCTTC. It yields the protein CSVAPAGEDNEQFF.

A word on this clonotype: This is likely an artifact of a read error, given a far larger clone one base away. The chain carries TRBV19 and TRBJ2-7, with 7 bases aligning to TRBD1. The CDR3 consists of 15 residues. Germline loops: CDR1 LNHDA, CDR2 SQIVND (reference sequence). J was trimmed by 7 bases and V by 5 bases; bases with no gene match: 14. The CDR3 DNA is TGTGCCAGTAGTCGTGGGGACAGCTCCTACAATGAGCAGTACTTC. Translated, it gives CASSRGDSSYNEQYF.

This clonotype ranks as medium-sized. This sequence joins TRBV10-3 and TRBJ2-1; possible D gene TRBD2, 5 bases. In germline, CDR1 is ENHRY, CDR2 SYGVKD. The V end was cut by 0 bases, the J end by 3 bases, with 12 bases between. The CDR3 contains 16 residues. The CDR3 nucleotides read TGTGCCATCAGTGAGTCGATGGCCGGGGACTACAATGAGCAGTTCTTC. Its protein is CAISESMAGDYNEQFF.

Sample share makes this clonotype medium-sized. The V call is TRBV30, the J call TRBJ2-1; 8 bases match TRBD2. CDR3 size: 19 residues. Germline lookup yields CDR1 GTSNPN and CDR2 SVGIG (reference sequence). Losses at the gene ends were 0 bases for V and 8 bases for J; bases not matched to a gene: 21. CDR3 DNA sequence: TGTGCCTGGAGTGTAAGGACAGTCGGGACCCTAGGACTAGCCTATGAGCAGTTCTTC. Amino acids: CAWSVRTVGTLGLAYEQFF.

This clonotype was detected ten times or more. The chain employs TRBV29-1 and TRBJ2-3; D not certain. The CDR3 totals 13 residues. Germline CDR1 and CDR2: SQVTM and ANQGSEA. V was cut by 2 bases and J by 6 bases, with 12 bases left in between. The CDR3 region is CSVEFVTGDTQYF. The CDR3 DNA sequence: TGCAGCGTTGAATTTGTAACCGGGGATACGCAGTATTTT.

This clonotype showed up many times. The gene calls are TRBV18 and TRBJ2-7; 9 nucleotides match TRBD1. This CDR3 is 14 amino acids long. Germline-derived CDR1 and CDR2 are KGHSH and LQKENI. J gave up 4 bases and V 6 bases, and 7 bases lay outside the gene matches. The CDR3 is CASSGGQGWYEQYF. In nucleotides, the CDR3 is TGTGCCAGCTCGGGAGGACAGGGGTGGTACGAGCAGTACTTC.

By sample fraction, this clonotype is medium-sized. V is TRBV6-2 or TRBV6-3 and J is TRBJ2-1; D might be TRBD2 (6 bases). Per germline, CDR1 MNHEY and CDR2 SVGEGT. V shed 6 bases and J shed 3 bases, with 9 bases lying between them. The length of the CDR3 is 13 residues. The CDR3 nucleotides read TGTGCCAGCAGCGGAGGGTACTACAATGAGCAGTTCTTC. Protein: CASSGGYYNEQFF.

This clonotype is deemed medium-sized. V gene TRBV19 combines with J gene TRBJ1-5; D is unclear. The CDR3 length is 16 residues. V was pared by 3 bases and J by 6 bases, with 18 bases between. Germline V lookup: CDR1 LNHDA, CDR2 SQIVND (reference sequence). The CDR3 coding sequence is TGTGCCAGTAGTATCCCGGGAGGGCAGAAGACTCAGCCCCAGCATTTT. Protein product: CASSIPGGQKTQPQHF. The full variable domain, with the rest looked up from reference TRBV19 and TRBJ1-5, is DGGITQSPKYLFRKEGQNVTLSCEQNLNHDAMYWYRQDPGQGLRLIYYSQIVNDFQKGDIAEGYSVSREKKESFPLTVTSAQKNPTAFYLCASSIPGGQKTQPQHFGDGTRLSIL.

This clonotype was seen more than once but under ten times. The chain recombines TRBV7-9 with TRBJ1-2; possible D gene TRBD1, 6 bases. V dropped 4 bases and J dropped 4 bases, with 13 bases sitting between them. Germline V gene sequence: CDR1 SEHNR, CDR2 FQNEAQ (reference sequence). This CDR3 is built from 14 residues. CDR3 region: CASSSQGSTYGYTF. In nucleotides, the CDR3 is TGTGCCAGCAGCTCACAGGGATCCACCTATGGCTACACCTTC.

This clonotype is deemed medium-sized (0.01 to 0.1%). The genes are TRBV27 and TRBJ2-2; no reliable D call. CDR1 and CDR2 (germline): MNHEY, SMNVEV (reference sequence). With 2 bases removed from V and 4 bases from J, the gap between germline ends came to 8 bases. This CDR3 spans 14 amino acids. The CDR3 is CASSLNLGTGELFF. Here the CDR3 DNA reads TGTGCCAGCAGTTTAAACTTGGGCACCGGGGAGCTGTTTTTT.

To note about this clonotype: One end of the junction varies from germline; a read error may be responsible. The gene calls are TRBV18 and TRBJ2-1, with TRBD2 as a possible D gene (5 bases). The CDR3 totals 18 residues. Germline V lookup: CDR1 KGHSH, CDR2 LQKENI. The CDR3 sequence: CASSLDRGHNSPYNGQFF. CDR3 DNA: TGTGCCAGCTCCCTGGACCGGGGTCACAACTCCCCCTACAATGGGCAGTTCTTC.

This clonotype is termed medium-sized. The chain has TRBV29-1 and TRBJ2-2, with TRBD2 matching over 10 bases. CDR3 length equals 14 residues. CDR1 SQVTM and CDR2 ANQGSEA come from the germline V gene. V shed 4 bases and J 6 bases; nucleotides not matched to a gene: 5. The DNA of the CDR3 is TGCAGCGTTGGGGCTAGCGGGAGTTCCGGGGAGCTGTTTTTT. Amino acids: CSVGASGSSGELFF.

The table lists this clonotype with many counts. The CDR3 DNA reads as TGTGCCAGCAGCTCGCACGGAACGGACACTGAAGCTTTCTTT. Translated: CASSSHGTDTEAFF. This chain uses TRBV11-2 with TRBJ1-1; D gene uncertain. V shed 4 bases and J shed 3 bases, with 12 bases lying between them. The CDR3 extends over 14 amino acids. Germline V lookup: CDR1 SGHAT, CDR2 FQNNGV.